This T cell receptor (beta chain) was sequenced during a study of T cells of healthy individuals. TCRdb re-derived calls from the 5' RACE reads in MiXCR, one entry per CDR3 protein. The sample has fewer than 75,000 distinct CDR3 sequences; 16% are singletons. This clonotype was observed many times. This TCR was recovered from a human donor in good health.

The CDR3 DNA reads as TGCAGCGTTAGGCCGGGACAGGGGTACTACACCTTC. It yields the protein CSVRPGQGYYTF. This chain joins TRBV29-1 and TRBJ1-2; TRBD1 aligns across 10 bases. This CDR3 region has 12 residues. Germline V gene sequence: CDR1 SQVTM, CDR2 ANQGSEA. The J segment lost 10 bases and the V segment lost 5 bases, leaving 7 bases of the junction unmatched.